The 20 T cell receptor beta chains reported below all come from one sample, sequenced in a study of cytomegalovirus exposure and HLA in healthy donors. The protocol was immunoSEQ multiplex PCR, while the TCRdb copy is restricted to in-frame clones and leaves out a portion. The sample holds 300,000 to 450,000 clones, more than 80% seen once. Sequencing was done on a sample of PBMCs. These receptors were taken from a young woman in good health and CMV-seronegative.

The chain joins TRBV13 to TRBJ2-7, with D tentatively TRBD1 (5 bases). This CDR3 spans 16 amino acids. Germline CDR1 and CDR2: PRHDT and FYEKMQ (reference sequence). Trimming removed 2 bases at V and 3 bases at J, with 17 bases between. The CDR3 region is CASSLLGQGNGYEQYF. CDR3 nucleotide sequence: TGTGCCAGCAGCTTACTCGGGCAGGGAAACGGCTACGAGCAGTACTTC.

V usage is TRBV5-1 and J usage is TRBJ2-3, with TRBD2 matching 7 bases. The J segment lost 1 base and the V segment lost 3 bases, leaving 5 bases of the junction unmatched. The CDR3 runs to 15 residues. The germline CDR1 and CDR2 sequences are SGHRS and YFSETQ. CDR3: CASSSLAVGTDTQYF. Here the CDR3 DNA reads TGCGCCAGCAGCTCGCTAGCGGTTGGCACAGATACGCAGTATTTT.

This chain links TRBV11-2 with TRBJ1-2; tentatively, D is TRBD1 (6 bases). The V and J ends lost 1 base and 3 bases respectively, with 9 bases between them. Germline V gene lookup returns CDR1 SGHAT and CDR2 FQNNGV. The length of the CDR3 is 14 residues. DNA of the CDR3: TGTGCCAGCAGCTTAGCAGGGGAACACTATGGCTACACCTTC. This sequence encodes CASSLAGEHYGYTF.

The J gene is TRBJ1-3, the V gene TRBV7-9, with TRBD1 matching 10 bases. The CDR3 has 16 amino acids. With V trimmed by 5 bases and J by 0 bases, 4 bases remained unmatched. Germline V CDR1 and CDR2: SEHNR, FQNEAQ (reference sequence). The CDR3 loop is CASSAGQGVSGNTIYF. The CDR3 DNA is TGTGCCAGCAGCGCCGGACAGGGGGTCTCTGGAAACACCATATATTTT.

The CDR3 DNA is TGTGCCAGCTCCCCTAGGCGGGGATACAACTACGAGCAGTACTTC. Translated, it gives CASSPRRGYNYEQYF. The chain employs TRBV27 and TRBJ2-7; possibly TRBD2 for D (6 bases). In germline, CDR1 is MNHEY, CDR2 SMNVEV (reference sequence). This CDR3 is built from 15 residues. Trimming took 8 bases from V and 3 from J, leaving 20 bases between them.

The V gene is TRBV27, the J gene TRBJ2-7; 7 nucleotides align to TRBD2. V lost 0 bases and J lost 7; bases outside the gene matches: 9. Germline loops: CDR1 MNHEY, CDR2 SMNVEV (reference sequence). This CDR3 is built from 15 residues. The CDR3 bases are TGTGCCAGCAGTTTATCCCCTCACAGCGGGGTTGAGCAGTACTTC. This gives the protein CASSLSPHSGVEQYF.

The chain uses TRBV30 and TRBJ2-1; D is possibly TRBD2 (6 bases). This CDR3 region has 14 residues. Germline CDR1 and CDR2: GTSNPN and SVGIG (reference sequence). The V end was cut by 2 bases, the J end by 0 bases, with 8 bases between. This CDR3 is CAWSPGSSYNEQFF. CDR3 DNA: TGTGCCTGGAGTCCCGGGAGCTCCTACAATGAGCAGTTCTTC.

This chain uses TRBV27 with TRBJ2-3; 8 nucleotides align to TRBD2. The CDR3 runs to 15 residues. The V segment lost 8 bases and the J segment 3 bases; nucleotides outside the gene matches: 10. The germline gives CDR1 MNHEY, CDR2 SMNVEV (reference sequence). The CDR3 spells CASGRAGAGTDTQYF. CDR3 nucleotides: TGTGCCAGCGGGAGAGCGGGAGCGGGGACAGATACGCAGTATTTT.

This rearrangement joins TRBV7-2 to TRBJ1-5; maybe TRBD1 (6 bases). Trimming removed 0 bases from V and 4 bases from J, with 13 bases in between. Germline values: CDR1 SGHTA, CDR2 FQGNSA. There are 16 residues in the CDR3. This CDR3 reads CASSLAGTSINQPQHF. The CDR3 DNA sequence: TGTGCCAGCAGCTTAGCGGGGACATCTATTAATCAGCCCCAGCATTTT.

This clone was recorded once. V is TRBV27 and J is TRBJ2-3; the match to TRBD2 covers 8 bases. Germline V gene sequence: CDR1 MNHEY, CDR2 SMNVEV (reference sequence). V dropped 3 bases and J dropped 2; count of bases not matched to a gene: 7. This CDR3 contains 16 residues. CDR3 sequence reads: CASSFSGGGTTDTQYF. Here the CDR3 DNA reads TGTGCCAGCAGTTTTTCGGGCGGGGGGACCACAGATACGCAGTATTTT.

The genes are TRBV27 and TRBJ2-2; the D gene is possibly TRBD1 (6 bases). This CDR3 is 17 amino acids long. The V end was cut by 5 bases, the J end by 1 base, with 17 bases between. Looked up from germline, CDR1 is MNHEY and CDR2 is SMNVEV (reference sequence). The CDR3 sequence is CASSMTGRLQNTGELFF. CDR3 in DNA: TGTGCCAGCAGTATGACAGGTCGTCTACAGAACACCGGGGAGCTGTTTTTT.

For the CDR3, the DNA is TGTGCCAGCAGCTTTGGCAGGGGTTACGAGCAGTACTTC. This codes for CASSFGRGYEQYF. V usage is TRBV11-2 and J usage is TRBJ2-7; D is perhaps TRBD1 (6 bases). The CDR3 totals 13 residues. V lost 3 bases, J lost 4 bases, and 10 bases lay in between. CDR1 is SGHAT, CDR2 FQNNGV, per germline. Drawing the rest from reference TRBV11-2 and TRBJ2-7, the complete variable domain is EAGVAQSPRYKIIEKRQSVAFWCNPISGHATLYWYQQILGQGPKLLIQFQNNGVVDDSQLPKDRFSAERLKGVDSTLKIQPAKLEDSAVYLCASSFGRGYEQYFGPGTRLTVT.

The chain combines TRBV4-2 with TRBJ2-5; 15 bases line up with TRBD2. The CDR3 runs to 20 residues. Per germline, CDR1 LGHNA and CDR2 YNFKEQ. The V gene end was trimmed by 0 bases and the J gene end by 4 bases; junction bases not matched to a gene: 12. The CDR3 coding sequence is TGTGCCAGCAGCCAAGATTTACACAGGACTAGCGGGAGGGCGAGAGAGACCCAGTACTTC. This encodes CASSQDLHRTSGRARETQYF.

V gene TRBV29-1 combines with J gene TRBJ1-1; D is unresolved. Germline values: CDR1 SQVTM, CDR2 ANQGSEA. The V end was cut by 2 bases, the J end by 0 bases, with 16 bases between. The CDR3 extends over 16 amino acids. The CDR3, as DNA: TGCAGCGTTGAAATCGAGGGAGGATGGATGAACACTGAAGCTTTCTTT. It is translated as CSVEIEGGWMNTEAFF.

This clone was found a few times. The V and J genes are TRBV11-2 and TRBJ2-7; 8 bases map to TRBD2. From germline, CDR1 is SGHAT and CDR2 FQNNGV. The V segment lost 9 bases and the J segment 4 bases; nucleotides outside the gene matches: 11. This CDR3 has 14 residues. CDR3 region: CASTTGTRRYEQYF. The DNA of the CDR3 is TGTGCCAGTACTACCGGGACTAGGAGGTACGAGCAGTACTTC.

The genes are TRBV30 and TRBJ1-1; D possibly corresponds to TRBD1 (5 bases). Germline CDR1 GTSNPN, CDR2 SVGIG (reference sequence). The V and J ends lost 4 bases and 5 bases respectively, with 11 bases between them. The CDR3 is 12 residues long. DNA of the CDR3: TGTGCCTGGATCCGTGGGGGGACTGAAGCTTTCTTT. Translation: CAWIRGGTEAFF. Full variable domain (outside the CDR3, taken from reference TRBV30 and TRBJ1-1): SQTIHQWPATLVQPVGSPLSLECTVEGTSNPNLYWYRQAAGRGLQLLFYSVGIGQISSEVPQNLSASRPQDRQFILSSKKLLLSDSGFYLCAWIRGGTEAFFGQGTRLTVV.

The chain links TRBV28 to TRBJ1-5; weak D call: TRBD1 (6 bases). The length of the CDR3 is 14 residues. V was cut by 6 bases and J by 3 bases, with 12 bases left in between. Germline CDR1 is MDHEN and CDR2 is SYDVKM. The CDR3 here is CASSPDRPNQPQHF. CDR3 in DNA: TGTGCCAGCAGCCCCGACAGGCCCAATCAGCCCCAGCATTTT.

This chain joins TRBV30 and TRBJ1-1; D perhaps matches TRBD1 (6 bases). Germline-derived CDR1 and CDR2 are GTSNPN and SVGIG (reference sequence). V lost 2 bases and J lost 1, with 11 bases in between. The CDR3 is 14 amino acids. The CDR3 sequence: CAWSSGHPNTEAFF. The DNA for the CDR3 is TGTGCCTGGAGTTCGGGACATCCGAACACTGAAGCTTTCTTT.

V and J are TRBV27 and TRBJ2-7; D remains unclear. V lost 2 bases to trimming and J lost 0 bases, with 8 bases between them. This CDR3 region has 14 residues. Germline V gene lookup returns CDR1 MNHEY and CDR2 SMNVEV (reference sequence). This CDR3 reads CASSLRQASYEQYF. Written as DNA, the CDR3 is TGTGCCAGCAGTTTAAGGCAGGCCTCCTACGAGCAGTACTTC.

This clone appeared once. The chain links TRBV19 to TRBJ2-7; TRBD2 agrees at 9 bases. In germline, CDR1 is LNHDA, CDR2 SQIVND (reference sequence). After removal of 5 bases from V and 4 bases from J, the junction contained 6 bases not matched to a gene. The CDR3 has 14 amino acids. CDR3 loop: CASSFAGGVYEQYF. In nucleotides, the CDR3 is TGTGCCAGTAGTTTCGCGGGAGGGGTGTACGAGCAGTACTTC.